This T cell receptor beta chain originates from a study of cytomegalovirus exposure and HLA in healthy donors. Study-wide results and caveats: Later on, a genetic analysis was performed. It linked a missense variant in DCLRE1C with V- and J-gene trimming of TCR beta. Later, an analysis showed that TCR beta chains associated with HLA were more clonally expanded than others that were equally common.

Primers: 60 Vbeta forward and 13 Jbeta reverse. Data came from immunoSEQ multiplex PCR; TCRdb stores just in-frame clones and leaves some out. This table holds around 160,000 clones, roughly 80% found once. As regards this clone: Its specificity is unknown.

Germline V lookup: CDR1 SNHLY, CDR2 FYNNEI. The CDR3 contains 15 residues. The V segment lost 6 bases and the J segment 9 bases; nucleotides outside the gene matches: 10. The chain has TRBV2 and TRBJ2-1, with 11 bases matching TRBD1. This clonotype was obtained from a human donor in good health. Specimen: PBMCs. CDR3 amino acids: CASSASGQGVAEQFF. The CDR3 DNA reads TGTGCCAGCAGCGCCTCGGGACAGGGGGTGGCTGAGCAGTTCTTC. The full variable domain, in which reference TRBV2 and TRBJ2-1 provide the parts outside the CDR3, is EPEVTQTPSHQVTQMGQEVILRCVPISNHLYFYWYRQILGQKVEFLVSFYNNEISEKSEIFDDQFSVERPDGSNFTLKIRSTKLEDSAMYFCASSASGQGVAEQFFGPGTRLTVL.